This record looks at one TCR beta chain sequence and its context. What this receptor recognizes is not known. Base quality data are lacking; no much larger clone is found one base away. This specimen belongs to a study of identical twins (dated by TCRdb to 2016 to 2018). Looking at the study overall: TCR alpha and beta repertoires from monozygotic twins, unrelated adults of various ages and cord blood were deep-sequenced to test whether fetal clonotypes persist. Replicate twin experiments were performed at different times using different library preparation protocols to rule out contamination. The full study reports these points: Because the same donors could not be followed over many years, the conclusions depended on cross-sectional statistical analysis. Excess twin sharing in beta out-of-frame sequences was weaker because fewer shared sequences lowered the signal-to-noise ratio. Compared with coincidental sharing between unrelated individuals, out-of-frame TCR alpha sequences shared between twins had an excess of sequences with low generation probability. Abundant cord blood beta clonotypes carried fewer insertions; young adult naive repertoires showed a weaker similar trend, while memory repertoires showed none. Out-of-frame TCR alpha sharing in monozygotic twins was systematically underestimated by recombination models, whereas sharing between unrelated individuals was in agreement with the recombination models. Invariant T cells such as MAIT and iNKT could partly confound zero-insertion analyses, though diverse VJ usage argued against this for most clonotypes.

The method was 5' RACE. Sequencing instrument: Illumina HiSeq 2000. A universal primer binding site was added through template switching, and the final cDNA carried a unique molecular identifier so that TCR cDNA molecules could be counted accurately. First-strand cDNA for TCR alpha and beta chains was synthesized from specific primers in the conserved constant-segment region. Each cDNA library was double barcoded, with a SMART-Mk sample barcode plus Illumina barcodes, to control for contamination. TruSeq adapter sequences and Illumina sample barcodes were added in two successive PCR steps. TCR alpha and beta cDNA libraries were sequenced on the Illumina HiSeq platform with custom primers. The paper's processing steps were these. MiGEC was used to process raw reads and extract unique molecular identifiers, and MiXCR was used to find CDR3 positions. For each individual, recombination models were inferred using an EM algorithm with the repgenHMM and IGoR tools. The tcR package in R was used for shared clonotype analysis, with sharing normalized by the product of cloneset sizes. Out-of-frame nonproductive sequences were analyzed to study raw recombination free of thymic and clonal selection effects. The raw public reads went through TCRdb reprocessing: fastp at Q25, MiXCR clone calling, in-frame beta chains kept. CDR3 protein duplicates are merged, each entry listing the most common genes and DNA. These V and J calls are TCRdb output, not the study's own analysis. Here the sample has 700,000 or so distinct CDR3 sequences; 21% occur a single time. The top ten hold over 4% of the sample.

All donors were healthy Caucasians. Three pairs of female monozygotic twins, all aged about 18 to 30 years, were included in the twin cohort. RNA for TCR libraries was isolated from peripheral blood mononuclear cells. From the cysteine through the phenylalanine, the CDR3 covers 12 amino acids. The only DNA kept is the CDR3, 36 bases in frame from the first base. V is pared back by 10 bases and J by 7 bases, with 14 bases lying between the germline termini. As encoded in the germline V gene (reference sequence), CDR1 is LNHDA while CDR2 is SQIVND. The same data also contributed to another study, on T cells expressing NK-cell markers. According to the second study: Seven or eight donors provided sorted CD3+CD56+NKG2C+, CD3+CD56+NKG2C- and CD3+CD56-NKG2C+ T-cell subsets, whose TCR beta-chain repertoires were profiled. Among the eight sequenced donors, only one was HCMV-seronegative, while the other seven were HCMV-seropositive. To restrict sorting to alphabetaTCR-expressing T cells, an anti-gammadeltaTCR antibody was added in several experiments. In more than 5 donors, the dominant CD3+CD56+NKG2C+ clonotypes were found to rank among the top 10 CD8+ clonotypes and to make up roughly 1.0-7.0% of CD8+ T cells. Those dominant clonotypes were again the most abundant among CD3+CD56-NKG2C+ cells in several donors, at about 28.3-60.1%. Whether the expanded NKG2C-expressing T cell clones were specific for HCMV antigens was left unclear. The study sequenced eight donors, all healthy volunteers chosen at random: three men and five women. A commercial ELISA kit detecting HCMV-specific IgG in serum was used to determine HCMV serostatus. Bulk peripheral blood T-cell repertoires were additionally sequenced from unsorted PBMC for a handful of donors. Reads were demultiplexed and grouped by UMI with MIGEC, and clonotypes were assembled and quantified with MiTCR. To remove erroneous sequences, TCR cDNA sequences were retained only when supported by two or more reads. The tcR package was used for downstream repertoire analysis, with clonotypes matched between fractions based on CDR3 nucleotide sequence plus V segment. Antigen specificity was annotated against VDJdb with VDJmatch, allowing one amino acid substitution in CDR3.

This clonotype was sampled from a woman younger than 35 in good health. Sequenced: PBMCs. This receptor chain uses TRBV19 and TRBJ1-5; TRBD1 could be the D gene, as 6 bases match. In nucleotides, the sequence is TGTGCCACCACACAGGGTATCCAGCCCCAGCATTTT. It translates as CATTQGIQPQHF.